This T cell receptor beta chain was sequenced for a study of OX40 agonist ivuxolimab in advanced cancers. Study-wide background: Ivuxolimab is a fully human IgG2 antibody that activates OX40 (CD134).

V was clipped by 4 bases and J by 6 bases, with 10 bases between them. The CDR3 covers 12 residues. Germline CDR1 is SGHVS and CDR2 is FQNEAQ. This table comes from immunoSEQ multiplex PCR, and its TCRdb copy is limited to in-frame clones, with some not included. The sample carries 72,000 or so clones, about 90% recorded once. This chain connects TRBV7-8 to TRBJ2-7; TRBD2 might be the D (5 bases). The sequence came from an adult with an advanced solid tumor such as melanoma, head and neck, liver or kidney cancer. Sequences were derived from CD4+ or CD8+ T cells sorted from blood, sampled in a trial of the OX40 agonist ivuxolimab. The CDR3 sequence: CASSSRGVEQYF. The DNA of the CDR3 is TGTGCCAGCAGCTCCCGGGGAGTCGAGCAGTACTTC. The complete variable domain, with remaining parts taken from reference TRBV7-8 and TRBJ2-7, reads GAGVSQSPRYKVAKRGQDVALRCDPISGHVSLFWYQQALGQGPEFLTYFQNEAQLDKSGLPSDRFFAERPEGSVSTLKIQRTQQEDSAVYLCASSSRGVEQYFGPGTRLTVT.